The T cell receptor (beta chain) described here comes from a study of blood T cells in healthy people across ages (dated by TCRdb to the mid-2010s). As for the study more broadly: In model experiments, template switching captured about one uniquely barcoded TCR beta cDNA molecule for every two T cells. Four age groups were formed from the donors: young (average roughly 15 years), middle-aged (roughly 38), aged (approximately 60) and long-lived (82). To avoid experimental bias, donors of different ages were distributed randomly across sequencing lanes. For two donors (one aged 18 to 30 and one aged 80 or older), the study analyzed two additional independent replicas of 1 million unique cDNA reads from the same blood draw. Age-related changes in TCR beta repertoire diversity were measured in the study by deep sequencing normalized with unique cDNA molecular identifiers. Overall study results and their limits: Observed TCR beta diversity per million T cells fell roughly linearly with age, and a significant reduction was already apparent by age approximately 41. Estimates of total diversity from one million sequenced T cells were regarded as lower bounds and underestimates. Conclusive comparison of naive and antigen-experienced compartments was prevented by the profiling of bulk unsorted PBMCs. The long-lived group showed more naive CD4+ T cells, fewer expanded clones and increased TCR diversity than the aged group, suggesting age selection. Donor CMV infection status was unknown, potentially confounding age-related changes in expanded clonotypes. There was a strong correlation between observed TCR beta diversity and the percentage of naive T cells measured by flow cytometry.

As for this clonotype: Its recognized antigen is unknown. One base away there is no much larger clone; base qualities are not given.

The donors were 40 or so Caucasian individuals from Russia, aged roughly 6 to 90 years, who were systemically healthy. Roughly 9.5 milliliters of peripheral blood were drawn from each donor into EDTA-treated Vacutainer tubes. Ficoll-Paque density-gradient centrifugation was used to isolate PBMCs, with at least 6.5 million per sample. Total RNA was extracted from PBMCs with Trizol reagent, with at least 6 micrograms obtained per sample. Naive CD45RAhigh/CD27high T cell percentages were measured by flow cytometry on a PBMC aliquot from every donor. Germline trimming: 5 bases from V, 7 bases from J; junction bases outside gene matches: 9. CDR1 SGHDT and CDR2 YYEEEE are derived from the germline V gene. Including cysteine and phenylalanine, the CDR3 has 16 amino acids. Of the read, only the CDR3 DNA is kept; its 48 bases are in frame from base 1. The library was obtained by 5' RACE. TCRdb shows the sequencer as Illumina HiSeq 2500. A second PCR of roughly 7 to 12 cycles was run with a J-beta primer mix and a sample-barcoded 5' primer. A unique molecular identifier was introduced onto each TCR beta cDNA molecule by a template-switch 5' adaptor carrying 12 random nucleotides. Each sample yielded at least 3 million CDR3-containing paired-end reads. First-strand cDNA was synthesized from all RNA with the Mint cDNA synthesis kit, primed by a TRBC-specific oligonucleotide. Following uracil-DNA glycosylase treatment, a first 18-cycle PCR with universal primers M1SS and BC2_uni_R was performed on all cDNA. As for how the authors treated the data: For normalization, 1 million high-quality reads, each with a distinct molecular identifier, were randomly selected from each sample. Instead of being binned into consensus sequences, reads that shared molecular identifiers were thrown out. MiTCR, run with a Q25 quality threshold and the strictest error-elimination algorithm, handled CDR3 identification, clonotype clustering and error correction. A nonparametric unseen species model using Euler transformation provided a lower-bound estimate of total TCR beta diversity. The public reads were run again by TCRdb, first through fastp at Q25 and then through MiXCR, and only productive beta chains were kept. For every CDR3 protein sequence, its rows merge into one entry that carries the most common genes and DNA. These V and J calls are TCRdb output, not the study's own analysis. The sample table shows around 1,500,000 distinct CDR3 sequences, and 42% are seen once. 7.9% of the sample goes to the ten largest clones.

The V and J segments used are TRBV5-6 and TRBJ2-1; 13 central nucleotides agree with TRBD2. This TCR derives from a woman aged 18-35 years in good health. The specimen sequenced was blood. Here is the DNA: TGTGCCAGCAGTTCTACTAGCGGGGGGGGATATAATGAGCAGTTCTTC. Its protein reads: CASSSTSGGGYNEQFF. Where the CDR3 stops, the reference TRBV5-6 and TRBJ2-1 genes take over; the full variable domain is DAGVTQSPTHLIKTRGQQVTLRCSPKSGHDTVSWYQQALGQGPQFIFQYYEEEERQRGNFPDRFSGHQFPNYSSELNVNALLLGDSALYLCASSSTSGGGYNEQFFGPGTRLTVL.